The clone carrying this T cell receptor beta chain was seen a handful of times. V was cut by 3 bases and J by 5 bases, with 19 bases left in between. Germline V gene lookup returns CDR1 LNHDA and CDR2 SQIVND (reference sequence). The CDR3 is 16 amino acids. The source of the sample is a study of shared clonotypes between healthy human individuals. Assay used: immunoSEQ multiplex PCR; TCRdb lists only in-frame clones, some missing. Of 450,000 to 650,000 clones in the sample, around 81% were seen once. The rearrangement links TRBV19 to TRBJ1-1, with D perhaps matching TRBD1 (6 bases). This receptor was taken from a woman aged 40 to 50 in good health. Some clones in this sample may be carry-over from other donors' samples. Sequencing was performed on PBMCs. The CDR3 region has the DNA TGTGCCAGTAGTATGGACAGTTTCACCGCTCGAACTGAAGCTTTCTTT. This sequence encodes CASSMDSFTARTEAFF.